The 18 T cell receptor beta chains given below trace back to one sample, sequenced in a study of regulatory T cells in long-lasting Graves disease. HTBI primers from iRepertoire and Arm-PCR of CDR3 regions yielded the TCR beta libraries. TCRdb recomputed calls from the multiplex PCR reads with MiXCR, one row per CDR3 protein. The repertoire consists of hundreds of thousands of distinct CDR3 sequences, with roughly 15% occurring once and the leading ten covering roughly 18%. Time point here: newly diagnosed GD, antithyroid drugs for less than 3 months. With RNA extracted from PBMCs as input, the TCR library was made. These same data were also listed under a study on T cells in Graves' hyperthyroidism and ophthalmopathy.

The material was peripheral blood mononuclear cells (PBMCs), obtained at new diagnosis, from a patient treated with antithyroid drugs. These receptors were taken from a woman aged 30 to 39 with Graves disease.

The chain has TRBV6-1 and TRBJ2-2, with 9 positions matching TRBD2. V gave up 7 bases and J gave up 3 bases; unmatched junction bases: 6. Looked up from germline, CDR1 is MNHNS and CDR2 is SASEGT. This CDR3 is 15 amino acids long. This CDR3 is CASTMTSGHTGELFF. CDR3 coding DNA: TGTGCCAGCACCATGACTAGCGGCCACACCGGGGAGCTGTTTTTT.

Notes on this clonotype: An end of the junction does not agree with germline; a read error may underlie this. The V gene is TRBV2, the J gene TRBJ2-1; perhaps TRBD2 as D (6 bases). The CDR3 sequence is 11 residues long. CDR1 and CDR2 from the germline V gene are SNHLY and FYNNEI. CDR3 loop: CASSGLKNRVF. The CDR3 nucleotides read TGTGCCAGCAGCGGACTAAAAAATCGGGTCTTC.

The chain uses TRBV5-1 and TRBJ2-7; D may be TRBD1 (6 bases). Germline values: CDR1 SGHRS, CDR2 YFSETQ. Trimming shortened V by 1 base and J by 2 bases, and 13 bases separated the two germline ends. The CDR3 is 15 residues long. In DNA form, the CDR3 reads TGCGCCAGCAGCTTGAAAGGGGACACACCCTACGAGCAGTACTTC. As protein: CASSLKGDTPYEQYF.

This clonotype was seen at least ten times. The chain employs TRBV12-3 or TRBV12-4 and TRBJ1-5; 9 nucleotides align to TRBD1. The CDR3 is 15 amino acids. V dropped 5 bases and J dropped 3; count of bases not matched to a gene: 5. The CDR3 loop reads CASSPGQGYNQPQHF. As DNA, the CDR3 is TGTGCCAGCAGTCCGGGACAGGGTTACAATCAGCCCCAGCATTTT.

V and J are TRBV7-6 and TRBJ2-3; no clear D. CDR1 is SGHVS, CDR2 FNYEAQ, per germline. The CDR3 has 15 residues. Between the trimmed V and J ends, which lost 5 bases and 0 bases, there was a span of 12 bases. The CDR3 loop is CASSGRSLSTDTQYF. The CDR3 DNA sequence: TGTGCCAGCAGCGGCAGGTCCCTTAGCACAGATACGCAGTATTTT.

V gene TRBV29-1 combines with J gene TRBJ2-3, with TRBD2 as a possible D gene (5 bases). Germline CDR1 reads SQVTM; CDR2 reads ANQGSEA. The CDR3 sequence is 14 residues long. Between the trimmed V and J ends, which lost 8 bases and 6 bases, there was a span of 21 bases. Here the CDR3 DNA reads TGCAGCACCGGAAGGAGCGGAAGGCGGGATACGCAGTATTTT. It translates to CSTGRSGRRDTQYF.

The chain combines TRBV7-9 with TRBJ1-2; 8 bases match TRBD1. The germline V gene encodes CDR1 SEHNR and CDR2 FQNEAQ (reference sequence). Germline trimming cut 5 bases from V and 7 bases from J; bases unmatched to any gene: 9. The CDR3 spans 14 residues. This chain's CDR3 is CASSQQTGVGGYTF. The CDR3 DNA reads TGTGCCAGCAGCCAACAGACAGGGGTGGGTGGCTACACCTTC. The full variable domain, its missing parts supplied by reference TRBV7-9 and TRBJ1-2, is DTGVSQNPRHKITKRGQNVTFRCDPISEHNRLYWYRQTLGQGPEFLTYFQNEAQLEKSRLLSDRFSAERPKGSFSTLEIQRTEQGDSAMYLCASSQQTGVGGYTFGSGTRLTVV.

This clonotype showed up just a few times. This clone may be a read error of a much larger clone one base away. The rearrangement joins TRBV28 to TRBJ2-3; 7 nucleotides match TRBD1. With the DNA end fitting TRBJ2-1 better, the J assignment may be wrong. The germline V gene encodes CDR1 MDHEN and CDR2 SYDVKM. The CDR3 extends over 16 amino acids. The CDR3 nucleotides are TGTGCCAGCACTAAACTCCAGGGGGTTGGATACAATGGGCAGTTCTTC. Translated, it gives CASTKLQGVGYNGQFF.

This rearrangement joins TRBV5-4 to TRBJ2-3; D ambiguous. CDR3 length equals 17 residues. Trimming cost V 4 bases and J 4 bases, with 22 bases left between them. Germline values: CDR1 SGHNT, CDR2 YYREEE (reference sequence). The DNA of the CDR3 is TGTGCCAGCAGCCCGGGTGGCGACTCGCCCAGACCAGATACGCAGTATTTT. It is translated as CASSPGGDSPRPDTQYF.

This clonotype was picked up a small number of times. The J gene is TRBJ2-2, the V gene TRBV24-1; possible D gene TRBD1, 7 bases. Per germline, CDR1 KGHDR and CDR2 SFDVKD. V was trimmed by 4 bases and J by 4 bases, leaving 12 bases between them. The CDR3 consists of 15 residues. Here the CDR3 reads CATSDPRGATGELFF. CDR3 nucleotide sequence: TGTGCCACCAGTGACCCCAGGGGGGCCACCGGGGAGCTGTTTTTT.

The rearrangement uses TRBV5-8 and TRBJ1-4; a weak D match, TRBD1 (5 bases). V was trimmed by 2 bases and J by 0 bases, leaving 8 bases between them. CDR3 size: 15 residues. Germline CDR1 SGHTS, CDR2 YDEGEE. This CDR3 reads CASSFGTATNEKLFF. The CDR3 DNA sequence: TGTGCCAGCAGCTTTGGGACTGCAACTAATGAAAAACTGTTTTTT.

The table lists this clonotype with many counts. The rearrangement links TRBV7-8 to TRBJ2-5; D possibly corresponds to TRBD1 (6 bases). The CDR3 loop spans 15 amino acids. With 7 bases removed from V and 4 bases from J, the gap between germline ends came to 19 bases. Germline V gene sequence: CDR1 SGHVS, CDR2 FQNEAQ. The CDR3 sequence: CASIPRGQALETQYF. The CDR3 coding sequence is TGTGCCAGCATCCCCAGGGGACAAGCTTTAGAGACCCAGTACTTC.

This clonotype was detected many times. The genes are TRBV28 and TRBJ1-2, with D tentatively TRBD1 (5 bases). V was pared by 5 bases and J by 0 bases, with 19 bases between. Looked up from germline, CDR1 is MDHEN and CDR2 is SYDVKM. The CDR3 spans 17 residues. The CDR3 coding sequence is TGTGCCAGCAGTGCCCCTGGGGCGGCAGTATCTAACTATGGCTACACCTTC. This sequence encodes CASSAPGAAVSNYGYTF.

The chain uses TRBV4-2 and TRBJ2-5; no clear D. The CDR3 is 15 amino acids. Germline V CDR1 and CDR2: LGHNA, YNFKEQ. Trimming shortened V by 0 bases and J by 4 bases, and 12 bases separated the two germline ends. CDR3 DNA sequence: TGTGCCAGCAGCCAAGATACTGACCTGGGAGAGACCCAGTACTTC. This translates into CASSQDTDLGETQYF.

This clonotype was found many times. The chain has TRBV28 and TRBJ2-3, with 14 nucleotides matching TRBD2. There are 15 residues in the CDR3. CDR1 is MDHEN, CDR2 SYDVKM, per germline. With 8 bases clipped from V and 8 bases from J, the junction kept 9 bases outside the gene matches. Written as DNA, the CDR3 is TGTGCCAGCGCCCCGGGACTAGCGGGAGTGGCTACGCAGTATTTT. Amino acid sequence: CASAPGLAGVATQYF.

This clonotype was seen a handful of times. A clone one base away is much larger, so this may be a read error. CDR3 sequence reads: CATRGMNTEAFF. The CDR3 DNA follows: TGTGCCACCAGGGGGATGAACACTGAAGCTTTCTTT. The chain couples TRBV24-1 to TRBJ1-1; D gene ambiguous. From germline, CDR1 is KGHDR and CDR2 SFDVKD. This CDR3 has 12 residues. V lost 7 bases to trimming and J lost 0 bases, with 5 bases between them.

A word on this clonotype: This may stem from a read error, because a much larger clone lies one nucleotide away. Because it lacks the conserved phenylalanine or tryptophan at the end, this CDR3 is likely a read error. The CDR3, as DNA: TGTGCCAGCGAAGGGACTAGCGGTGTCGGGACCCAGTACTCC. As protein: CASEGTSGVGTQYS. The J gene is TRBJ2-5, the V gene TRBV28; 11 positions match TRBD2. Germline CDR1 MDHEN, CDR2 SYDVKM. V dropped 8 bases and J dropped 7; count of bases not matched to a gene: 9. CDR3 length equals 14 residues.

This clonotype was counted at least ten times. The chain joins TRBV20-1 to TRBJ2-2, with D possibly matching TRBD2 (6 bases). From germline, CDR1 is DFQATT and CDR2 SNEGSKA (reference sequence). Deletions cut 3 bases from V and 6 bases from J, with 17 bases between. This CDR3 comprises 15 residues. The CDR3, as DNA: TGCAGTGCTAGTAGGGCGGGAATGGCGGCCGGGGAGCTGTTTTTT. Amino acid sequence: CSASRAGMAAGELFF.